Reported below is one T cell receptor beta chain. Sequencing used immunoSEQ multiplex PCR; TCRdb keeps in-frame clones, though not all of them. The sample has 160,000 or so clones, about 88% seen once; the top ten hold about 3%. The sample comes from a study of cytotoxic CD8 clonotypes in ibrutinib-treated CLL. The length of the CDR3 is 16 residues. Trimming pared 6 bases from V and 0 bases from J, leaving 16 bases between. Germline CDR1 is LNHDA and CDR2 is SQIVND (reference sequence). The material was PBMCs, obtained at disease progression, from a patient treated with ibrutinib. The chain combines TRBV19 with TRBJ2-3; D is perhaps TRBD2 (5 bases). The receptor comes from a human donor with chronic lymphocytic leukemia. CDR3 bases: TGTGCCAGTAGACTCTACGGGGTTCTAAGCACAGATACGCAGTATTTT. Its protein product is CASRLYGVLSTDTQYF.